The clone carrying this TCR beta chain appeared a single time. The assay was immunoSEQ multiplex PCR, and TCRdb's table has in-frame clones only and misses some. Altogether about 43,000 clones are present, around 90% being singletons, with the ten largest covering about a tenth. The data were obtained in a study of blood T cell repertoires in COVID-19. As for the study in general: Samples taken during acute and convalescent COVID-19 were collected in the United States, Italy and Spain.

Germline V gives CDR1 MNHNS, CDR2 SASEGT. Between the trimmed V and J ends, which lost 2 bases and 0 bases, there was a span of 14 bases. This CDR3 has 17 residues. The TCR comes from a woman aged 80 or over with active COVID-19. This chain links TRBV6-1 with TRBJ2-4; D is unclear. What was sequenced was peripheral blood. The DNA of the CDR3 is TGTGCCAGCAGTGAACTAGTGGCCCCCGGAGCCAAAAACATTCAGTACTTC. This translates into CASSELVAPGAKNIQYF.